These 24 T cell receptor beta chains originate from one sample sequenced in a study (dated by TCRdb to between 2014 and 2016). Cells that were CD4+CD25+CD127-/low were isolated as Tregs. The library was prepared using multiplex PCR. Instrument on record: Ion Torrent PGM. In the roughly 24-patient analysis, TRBV12-4/TRBJ1-2 clonotypes were amplified using adaptor-ligated barcode primers. In TCRdb, the public reads were trimmed at Q25 with fastp and aligned with MiXCR, with productive beta chains retained. When rows share a CDR3 protein, they turn into one entry using the most common DNA and genes. The sample profile shows hundreds of distinct CDR3 sequences; approximately 3.5% of them were found once. The ten largest clones add up to around four fifths of the sample. Material: Tregs sorted from blood. Receptor source: a female donor with breast cancer.

By sample share, this clonotype is hyperexpanded (1% or more). The chain couples TRBV12-3 or TRBV12-4 to TRBJ1-2; D uncertain. The V end lost 7 bases, the J end lost 4 bases, and 13 bases lay between the germline ends. The CDR3 sequence is 13 residues long. The CDR3 region has the DNA TGTGCCAGCACCTTCGGTGGGGTCTATGGCTACACCTTC. Amino acids: CASTFGGVYGYTF.

By its share, this clonotype is large. The chain carries TRBV12-3 or TRBV12-4 and TRBJ1-2, with D maybe TRBD1 (6 bases). V lost 3 bases and J 4 bases, leaving 12 bases between the germline ends. The CDR3 spans 14 residues. The CDR3, as DNA: TGTGCCAGCAGTTTTCAGGGGCAACCCTATGGCTACACCTTC. The encoded protein is CASSFQGQPYGYTF.

Many counts were recorded for this clonotype. Lacking the conserved final phenylalanine or tryptophan, this CDR3 likely reflects a read error. Because the CDR3's place on the DNA is in doubt, the DNA is left out and the CDR3 is given as listed by TCRdb. The rearrangement uses TRBV12-3 or TRBV12-4 and TRBJ1-2. The CDR3 contains 12 residues when both ends are counted. CDR3 region: CASSLDRVETTL.

This clonotype was seen many times. V and J are TRBV12-3 or TRBV12-4 and TRBJ1-2; D not resolved. This CDR3 has 13 amino acids. V dropped 1 base and J dropped 5 bases, with 8 bases sitting between them. CDR3 in amino acids: CASSLGSVYGYTF. DNA for the CDR3: TGTGCCAGCAGTTTAGGCAGCGTTTATGGCTACACCTTC.

This clonotype is medium-sized by share. This chain uses TRBV12-3 or TRBV12-4 with TRBJ1-2; D not resolved. This CDR3 comprises 14 residues. V lost 6 bases and J lost 8, with 19 bases in between. The CDR3 region is CASRREGPGRGYTF. The CDR3 nucleotides are TGTGCCAGCAGGAGGGAGGGCCCCGGGAGAGGCTACACCTTC.

This clonotype was picked up many times. CDR3 coding DNA: TGTGCCAGCAGAGCATCAGGGTTAAACTTCTATGGCTACACCTTC. Its translation is CASRASGLNFYGYTF. V usage is TRBV12-3 or TRBV12-4 and J usage is TRBJ1-2; D perhaps matches TRBD1 (5 bases). The CDR3 spans 15 residues. Trimming stripped 6 bases from V and 4 bases from J, with 18 bases between.

This clonotype has ten or more counts. The chain combines TRBV12-3 or TRBV12-4 with TRBJ1-2, with D unresolved. This CDR3 is built from 14 residues. V was trimmed by 5 bases and J by 2 bases, leaving 12 bases between them. The CDR3 sequence: CASSERRINYGYTF. CDR3 in DNA: TGTGCCAGCAGTGAGAGGCGGATCAACTATGGCTACACCTTC.

Many counts were recorded for this clonotype. CDR3 DNA: TGTGCCAGCAGTCACTCAGACTATGGCTACACCTTC. It yields the protein CASSHSDYGYTF. V is TRBV12-3 or TRBV12-4 and J is TRBJ1-2; D unclear. The V end was cut by 5 bases, the J end by 3 bases, with 7 bases between. CDR3 length equals 12 residues.

This clonotype is categorized as medium-sized (0.01 to 0.1%). This chain uses TRBV12-3 or TRBV12-4 with TRBJ1-2; D is undetermined. The CDR3 is made up of 13 amino acids. V lost 3 bases, J lost 1 base, and 6 bases lay in between. The CDR3 region is CASSFDINYGYTF. The CDR3 DNA reads as TGTGCCAGCAGTTTTGACATTAACTATGGCTACACCTTC.

In its sample, this clonotype is medium-sized. The V gene is TRBV12-3 or TRBV12-4, the J gene TRBJ1-2; no clear D gene. The CDR3 sequence is 15 residues long. The V and J ends lost 6 bases and 3 bases respectively, with 17 bases between them. The CDR3 nucleotides are TGTGCCAGCAGGCAGCCTAGTCGGGGAGACTATGGCTACACCTTC. Translated: CASRQPSRGDYGYTF.

This clonotype was seen repeatedly, ten times or more. The rearrangement joins TRBV12-3 or TRBV12-4 to TRBJ1-2, with D hard to call. Trimming removed 1 base at V and 1 base at J, with 7 bases between. CDR3 length: 14 residues. The CDR3 here is CASSLGHGNYGYTF. CDR3 coding DNA: TGTGCCAGCAGTTTAGGACATGGTAACTATGGCTACACCTTC.

This clonotype was counted at least ten times. The chain combines TRBV12-3 or TRBV12-4 with TRBJ1-2; D is unclear. This CDR3 region has 13 residues. V was trimmed by 6 bases and J by 8 bases, leaving 16 bases between them. The CDR3 loop is CASRFGRREGYTF. The CDR3 DNA sequence: TGTGCCAGCAGGTTTGGACGTCGTGAGGGCTACACCTTC.

This clonotype was observed many times. The chain combines TRBV12-3 or TRBV12-4 with TRBJ1-2; D gene ambiguous. This CDR3 has 15 amino acids. V lost 6 bases and J lost 8, with 22 bases in between. The CDR3 spells CASSPSMGIERGYTF. The CDR3 DNA is TGTGCCAGCAGCCCCTCCATGGGAATAGAACGAGGCTACACCTTC.

This clonotype was picked up many times. V and J are TRBV12-3 or TRBV12-4 and TRBJ1-2; the D is unclear. The germline V and J ends were trimmed by 2 bases and 8 bases, with 9 bases remaining between them. This CDR3 comprises 12 residues. In nucleotides, the CDR3 is TGTGCCAGCAGTTTACTTCCGAGCGGCTACACCTTC. Amino acid sequence: CASSLLPSGYTF.

By frequency in the sample, this clonotype is medium-sized (0.01 to 0.1%). This chain joins TRBV12-3 or TRBV12-4 and TRBJ1-2; D may be TRBD1 (6 bases). The CDR3 sequence is 13 residues long. The V end was cut by 2 bases, the J end by 6 bases, with 10 bases between. The CDR3 spells CASSLYPGDGYTF. The CDR3 coding sequence is TGTGCCAGCAGTTTATATCCAGGGGATGGCTACACCTTC.

By sample share, this clonotype is medium-sized (0.01 to 0.1%). The V call is TRBV12-3 or TRBV12-4, the J call TRBJ1-2; TRBD1 matches 7 bases. With V trimmed by 6 bases and J by 8 bases, 9 bases remained unmatched. CDR3 length equals 13 residues. The CDR3 DNA sequence: TGTGCCAGCAGGAAAACAGGGGCGGAGGGCTACACCTTC. Protein product: CASRKTGAEGYTF.

This clonotype showed up many times. J is TRBJ1-2 and V is TRBV12-3 or TRBV12-4; no clear D gene. Trimming removed 0 bases at V and 5 bases at J, with 4 bases between. This CDR3 contains 12 residues. CDR3 protein: CASSLAGYGYTF. CDR3 in DNA: TGTGCCAGCAGTTTAGCAGGTTATGGCTACACCTTC.

This clonotype ranks as medium-sized. The chain combines TRBV12-3 or TRBV12-4 with TRBJ1-2, with D perhaps TRBD1 (6 bases). The CDR3 totals 12 residues. Trimming removed 5 bases at V and 3 bases at J, with 7 bases between. The CDR3 region is CASSPGDYGYTF. CDR3 coding DNA: TGTGCCAGCAGTCCAGGGGACTATGGCTACACCTTC.

The chain is built from TRBV12-3 or TRBV12-4 and TRBJ1-2, with a tentative D call TRBD1 (5 bases). Trimming stripped 4 bases from V and 1 base from J, with 10 bases between. CDR3 size: 14 residues. CDR3 sequence: CASSSGILNYGYTF. The CDR3 nucleotides are TGTGCCAGCAGTTCAGGGATACTTAACTATGGCTACACCTTC.

This clonotype was seen at least ten times. The chain links TRBV12-3 or TRBV12-4 to TRBJ1-2; possibly TRBD1 for D (5 bases). V lost 7 bases, J lost 0 bases, and 15 bases lay in between. The CDR3 sequence is 15 residues long. The CDR3 DNA is TGTGCCAGCATTCGGCAGGGAGACCCTAACTATGGCTACACCTTC. Translated: CASIRQGDPNYGYTF.

This clonotype is large in the sample. The chain uses TRBV12-3 or TRBV12-4 and TRBJ1-2, with D tentatively TRBD1 (5 bases). Trimming shortened V by 6 bases and J by 2 bases, and 22 bases separated the two germline ends. The CDR3 covers 17 residues. The DNA of the CDR3 is TGTGCCAGCAGCCCCGCCTTAGGCGGGACGGACAACTATGGCTACACCTTC. It specifies CASSPALGGTDNYGYTF.

This clonotype is medium-sized (0.01 to 0.1%). This chain joins TRBV12-3 or TRBV12-4 and TRBJ1-2, with 9 bases that match TRBD1. J was trimmed by 2 bases and V by 5 bases; bases with no gene match: 12. The length of the CDR3 is 17 residues. CDR3 DNA: TGTGCCAGCAGTCATATGCGGGACAGGGAACGGAACTATGGCTACACCTTC. Translated, it gives CASSHMRDRERNYGYTF.

By share, this clonotype counts as large. The junction departs from germline at one end; a sequencing error may be responsible. V usage is TRBV12-5 and J usage is TRBJ1-2; the D is unclear. The CDR3 runs 11 residues. Germline V CDR1 and CDR2: LGHNT, FRNRAP. CDR3 residues: CASGPPTPLAF. In nucleotides, the CDR3 is TGTGCTAGTGGTCCTCCGACGCCGTTGGCCTTC.

This clonotype was recorded at least ten times. This chain joins TRBV12-3 or TRBV12-4 and TRBJ1-2, with D uncertain. The CDR3 has 12 amino acids. V lost 7 bases and J lost 8, with 14 bases in between. CDR3 nucleotide sequence: TGTGCCAGCACCGACCGCAGAGAAGGCTACACCTTC. Protein: CASTDRREGYTF.